This T cell receptor (beta chain) is from a study of Ad26.COV2.S vaccination and SARS-CoV-2 variants. Study in general: Enrollment placed the donor in the COV1001 Ad26.COV2.S trial arm.

A word on this clone: The antigen is undetermined.

Treatment specified: some 20 received Ad26.COV2.S at low or high dose, single or two shots; roughly five received placebo; per-sample allocation not given. Specimen acquisition occurred on day 63 following the initial vaccine or placebo injection. Immunization relied on an Ad26 vector, which expressed Wuhan-strain SARS-CoV-2 spike. The study, taken as a whole, reports: Recipients of either vaccine or placebo displayed similar breadth of non-spike TCRs. TCR breadth and depth analyses may have underestimated total T cell responses.

This CDR3 contains 15 residues. Germline-derived CDR1 and CDR2 are LNHDA and SQIVND (reference sequence). Germline trimming cut 0 bases from V and 15 bases from J; bases unmatched to any gene: 12. Using immunoSEQ multiplex PCR, the repertoire was profiled, and TCRdb retains in-frame clones only, with some absent. Counted here are 300,000 to 500,000 clones, approximately 86% occurring once; the ten biggest clones make up roughly 3.5%. The sequencing used peripheral blood, collected in a trial of Ad26.COV2.S vaccine versus placebo. The clonotype comes from a person between 18 and 65 years old who received the Ad26.COV2.S COVID-19 vaccine or a placebo. This rearrangement joins TRBV19 to TRBJ2-1, with 9 bases matching TRBD2. This CDR3 is CASSIDSGGHNVRFF. DNA for the CDR3: TGTGCCAGTAGTATAGATAGCGGGGGCCACAATGTTAGGTTCTTC.